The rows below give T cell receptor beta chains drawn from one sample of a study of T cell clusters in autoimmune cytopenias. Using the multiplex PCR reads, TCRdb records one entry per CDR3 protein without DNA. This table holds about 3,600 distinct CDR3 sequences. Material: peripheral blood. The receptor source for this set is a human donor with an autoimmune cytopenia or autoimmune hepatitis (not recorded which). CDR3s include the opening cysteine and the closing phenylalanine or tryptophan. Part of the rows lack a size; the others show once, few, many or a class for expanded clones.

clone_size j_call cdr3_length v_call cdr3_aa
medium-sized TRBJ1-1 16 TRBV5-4 CASSLAGPEMNTEAFF
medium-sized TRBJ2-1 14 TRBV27 CASSPRGGLNEQFF
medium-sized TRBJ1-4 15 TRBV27 CASSLPQGWDEKLFF
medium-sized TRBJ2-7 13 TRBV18 CASSPVSGYEQYF
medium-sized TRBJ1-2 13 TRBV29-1 CSVVPPGGGGYTF
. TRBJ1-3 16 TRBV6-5 CASSYSGRSTGNTIYF
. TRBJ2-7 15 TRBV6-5 CASRQFQGGDYEQYF
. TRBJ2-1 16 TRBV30 CAWSAYTSGGENEQFF
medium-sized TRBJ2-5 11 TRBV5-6 CASSHPKTQYF
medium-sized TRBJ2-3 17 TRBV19 CASSIPTSGARADTQYF
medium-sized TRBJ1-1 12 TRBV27 CASSLKDGRAFF
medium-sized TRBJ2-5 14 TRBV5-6 CASSLGAVGETQYF
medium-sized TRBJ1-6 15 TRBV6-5 CASSDRGQGHSPLHF
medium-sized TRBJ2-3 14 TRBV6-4 CASSDSGLQNTQYF
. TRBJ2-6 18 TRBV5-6 CASTAPGRKGSGANVLTF
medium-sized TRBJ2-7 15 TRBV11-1 CASSFVGQGTNEQYF
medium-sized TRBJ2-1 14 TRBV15 CATSGDGSYNEQFF
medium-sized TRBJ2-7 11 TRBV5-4 CASSNGWEQYF
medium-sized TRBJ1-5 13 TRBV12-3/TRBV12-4 CASQSNSNQPQHF
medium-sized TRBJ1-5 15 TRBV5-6 CASSFTGGSNQPQHF
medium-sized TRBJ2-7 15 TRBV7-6 CASSLPRGGRGEQYF
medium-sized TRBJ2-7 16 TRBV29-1 CSVVDNRGRLGYEQYF